This T cell receptor beta chain comes out of a study of PD-1 blockade in classical Hodgkin lymphoma. Across the study: Patients got intravenous nivolumab 3 mg/kg every 2 weeks.

Autologous stem cell transplantation was followed by relapse in every patient, and brentuximab vedotin exposure varied. Findings of the study overall: Prior to therapy, complete responders displayed diversity much like that of newly diagnosed patients. Newly diagnosed patients reportedly trailed healthy donors in baseline TCR diversity.

Sequenced by immunoSEQ multiplex PCR; TCRdb stores in-frame clones only, minus some. The table includes 25,000 to 30,000 clones, around 67% detected once. This CDR3 is 14 amino acids long. V was pared by 0 bases and J by 6 bases, with 10 bases between. CDR1 and CDR2 from the germline V gene are SGHRS and YFSETQ. Points on this clone: No antigen is known for it.

Sample: peripheral blood mononuclear cells (PBMCs), taken before the second cycle of nivolumab. The V gene is TRBV5-1, the J gene TRBJ1-3; no clear D gene. This receptor was taken from a human donor with classical Hodgkin lymphoma. The CDR3 loop reads CASSLEGSLNTIYF. The CDR3 nucleotides read TGCGCCAGCAGCTTGGAGGGCAGCCTAAACACCATATATTTT.